The source of this T cell receptor (beta chain) is a study of radiotherapy plus CTLA-4 blockade in lung cancer. Study findings and constraints: There was expansion of tumor-derived TCR clones in blood after radiotherapy plus ipilimumab.

The germline CDR1 and CDR2 sequences are LNHDA and SQIVND (reference sequence). The CDR3 is made up of 14 amino acids. Losses at the gene ends were 3 bases for V and 4 bases for J; bases not matched to a gene: 4. Profiled with immunoSEQ multiplex PCR; TCRdb holds only in-frame clones, not every one. Counted here are about 85,000 clones, approximately 83% occurring once; the ten biggest clones make up approximately 1.9%. With regard to this clone: As yet, its antigen is unknown.

This material consisted of peripheral blood, taken from a patient treated with radiotherapy plus ipilimumab. The rearrangement links TRBV19 to TRBJ1-2; 8 bases are a match to TRBD1. This clonotype was sampled from a human donor with non-small cell lung cancer who had a partial response to radiotherapy plus ipilimumab. CDR3 sequence: CASSIGQGPYGYTF. The CDR3, as DNA: TGTGCCAGTAGTATTGGACAGGGTCCCTATGGCTACACCTTC.